The 8 T cell receptor beta chains reported below all come from one sample, sequenced in a study of blood T cell repertoires in COVID-19. Assay used: immunoSEQ multiplex PCR; TCRdb lists only in-frame clones, some missing. The sample lists approximately 250,000 clones; 86% were seen once. Sequencing was done on a sample of peripheral blood. These receptors all stem from a man aged 40-49 years with active or convalescent COVID-19.

The chain employs TRBV19 and TRBJ1-2, with 9 bases aligning to TRBD1. The CDR3 contains 16 residues. The germline V gene encodes CDR1 LNHDA and CDR2 SQIVND (reference sequence). The junction had 8 bases not matched to a gene; V was cut back by 1 base and J by 5 bases. The CDR3 nucleotides read TGTGCCAGTAGTATAGGATGGGACAGGGAAAAGTATGGCTACACCTTC. It codes for CASSIGWDREKYGYTF.

The genes are TRBV5-1 and TRBJ1-2; 10 bases agree with TRBD1. V was clipped by 4 bases and J by 2 bases; unmatched bases: 2. The CDR3 covers 14 residues. CDR1 SGHRS and CDR2 YFSETQ come from the germline V gene. Here the CDR3 reads CASSEGQGNYGYTF. The CDR3, as DNA: TGCGCCAGCAGCGAGGGACAGGGGAACTATGGCTACACCTTC.

The J gene is TRBJ2-1, the V gene TRBV9; the D gene is possibly TRBD2 (5 bases). Germline CDR1 and CDR2: SGDLS and YYNGEE. This CDR3 has 15 residues. Trimming pared 0 bases from V and 5 bases from J, leaving 12 bases between. In nucleotides, the CDR3 is TGTGCCAGCAGCGTAGGGACTCAAAACCACAATGAGCAGTTCTTC. Translated: CASSVGTQNHNEQFF.

This clone has just a few counts. The chain couples TRBV7-3 to TRBJ2-3; 10 bases map to TRBD2. Germline CDR1 SGHTA, CDR2 FQGTGA. CDR3 length: 17 residues. Unmatched junction bases numbered 3, after V lost 0 bases and J lost 0 bases. The CDR3 DNA reads as TGTGCCAGCAGCTTAACGACGACTAGCGGGAGCACAGATACGCAGTATTTT. Encoded protein: CASSLTTTSGSTDTQYF.

The V and J genes are TRBV2 and TRBJ2-2, with 9 bases fitting TRBD1. V lost 6 bases to trimming and J lost 6 bases; unmatched junction nucleotides: 8. The CDR3 extends over 15 amino acids. Germline V gene lookup returns CDR1 SNHLY and CDR2 FYNNEI. CDR3: CASRAGTGYAGELFF. DNA of the CDR3: TGTGCCAGCAGGGCCGGGACAGGGTATGCCGGGGAGCTGTTTTTT.

This chain joins TRBV5-4 and TRBJ1-2; no definite D call. CDR1 is SGHNT and CDR2 is YYREEE in the germline V gene (reference sequence). This CDR3 spans 14 amino acids. The V and J ends lost 0 bases and 3 bases respectively, with 9 bases between them. CDR3 in amino acids: CASSLAGEDYGYTF. As DNA, the CDR3 is TGTGCCAGCAGCTTGGCCGGAGAGGACTATGGCTACACCTTC. Using reference TRBV5-4 and TRBJ1-2 for the parts outside the CDR3, the full variable domain is ETGVTQSPTHLIKTRGQQVTLRCSSQSGHNTVSWYQQALGQGPQFIFQYYREEENGRGNFPPRFSGLQFPNYSSELNVNALELDDSALYLCASSLAGEDYGYTFGSGTRLTVV.

The chain employs TRBV10-3 and TRBJ1-4; possibly TRBD1 for D (6 bases). Trimming shortened V by 10 bases and J by 4 bases, and 13 bases separated the two germline ends. CDR3 length: 13 amino acids. CDR1 is ENHRY and CDR2 is SYGVKD in the germline V gene. CDR3 bases: TGTGCCACCAGGGGACAAGTTAATGAAAAACTGTTTTTT. As protein: CATRGQVNEKLFF.

This chain uses TRBV3-1 (or the pseudogene TRBV3-2) with TRBJ1-1, with D uncertain. The CDR3 spans 14 residues. V was pared by 1 base and J by 7 bases, with 13 bases between. CDR1 is LGHDT, CDR2 YNNKEL, per germline (reference sequence). The CDR3 reads CASSQGASYGEAFF. The CDR3 DNA follows: TGTGCCAGCAGCCAAGGGGCCTCCTATGGTGAAGCTTTCTTT.